What follows are 2 T cell receptor beta chains derived from one specimen sequenced in a study of T-cell reconstitution after alpha-beta-depleted transplantation in children. Unique molecular identifiers tagged the TCRbeta library. TCRdb ran MiXCR on the PCR reads and lists one entry per CDR3 protein. The sample holds hundreds of thousands of distinct CDR3 sequences, about 25% seen once. The starting material was PBMCs, obtained before TCRalphabeta/CD19-depleted stem cell transplant. The receptors were gathered from a girl aged 2-10 years with Fanconi anemia, due to receive a stem cell transplant.

This clonotype was found many times. This rearrangement joins TRBV20-1 to TRBJ1-2; no clear D gene. CDR3 length: 14 amino acids. The ends were cut back, 6 bases at V and 5 bases at J, with 19 bases in the middle. The germline CDR1 and CDR2 sequences are DFQATT and SNEGSKA (reference sequence). The CDR3 spells CSARTVRVLYGYTF. In DNA form, the CDR3 reads TGCAGTGCCAGAACCGTACGGGTGCTTTATGGCTACACCTTC.

This chain uses TRBV6-1 with TRBJ1-3; possible D gene TRBD1, 6 bases. The CDR3 runs to 14 residues. Per the germline V gene, CDR1 is MNHNS and CDR2 is SASEGT. Between the trimmed V and J ends, which lost 6 bases and 3 bases, there was a span of 12 bases. The CDR3 here is CASSPTTGGNTIYF. Here the CDR3 DNA reads TGTGCCAGCAGCCCTACGACAGGTGGAAACACCATATATTTT.